One sample yielded the 12 T cell receptor beta chains listed below, sequenced in a study of T cell repertoires in cytomegalovirus infection. TCRdb re-derived calls from the reads in MiXCR, one entry per CDR3 protein. This sample has around 77,000 distinct CDR3 sequences; around 20% occur once, and the top ten carry roughly two thirds. Their antigens remain unidentified. This material consisted of CD8+ T cells from cultured PBMCs, taken from culture after CMV antigen stimulation. These receptors were collected from a human donor in good health (CMV status not recorded). Some clones in this sample may be carry-over from other donors' samples.

The chain links TRBV7-9 to TRBJ1-5; TRBD1 matches at 7 bases. The CDR3 totals 14 residues. V gave up 4 bases and J gave up 4 bases; unmatched junction bases: 4. From germline, CDR1 is SEHNR and CDR2 FQNEAQ (reference sequence). CDR3 residues: CASSSGQLNQPQHF. As DNA, the CDR3 is TGTGCCAGCAGCTCGGGACAGTTAAATCAGCCCCAGCATTTT.

The sample holds a few counts of this clonotype. The J gene is TRBJ1-3, the V gene TRBV6-2 or TRBV6-3; D gene ambiguous. CDR1 and CDR2 from the germline V gene are MNHEY and SVGEGT. Deletions cut 0 bases from V and 0 bases from J, with 12 bases between. The CDR3 has 17 residues. CDR3 nucleotide sequence: TGTGCCAGCAGTTACTCCGGAAACACGGACTCTGGAAACACCATATATTTT. It is translated as CASSYSGNTDSGNTIYF.

This rearrangement joins TRBV7-8 to TRBJ2-7, with D uncertain. The CDR3 consists of 15 residues. V lost 0 bases, J lost 7 bases, and 16 bases lay in between. Germline V gene data show CDR1 as SGHVS and CDR2 as FQNEAQ. CDR3 sequence reads: CASSLAGHGFREQYF. Written as DNA, the CDR3 is TGTGCCAGCAGCTTAGCCGGCCATGGATTTAGGGAGCAGTACTTC.

This clonotype turned up a few times. The genes are TRBV7-2 and TRBJ2-7; 8 bases agree with TRBD1. The CDR3 runs 14 residues. Germline CDR1 SGHTA, CDR2 FQGNSA. Trimming removed 2 bases from V and 5 bases from J; junction bases left unmatched: 5. CDR3 bases: TGTGCCAGCAGCTTAAGACAGGGGCACGACGAGCAGTACTTC. Translating it yields CASSLRQGHDEQYF.

This clonotype was counted many times. The rearrangement joins TRBV6-2 or TRBV6-3 to TRBJ2-1; 10 bases map to TRBD1. V was clipped by 7 bases and J by 6 bases; unmatched bases: 9. The germline CDR1 and CDR2 sequences are MNHEY and SVGEGT. The CDR3 contains 15 residues. CDR3 nucleotide sequence: TGTGCCAGCACCCATGGACAGGGGGAAATCAATGAGCAGTTCTTC. Translated: CASTHGQGEINEQFF.

This clonotype was detected a few times. This sequence joins TRBV4-1 and TRBJ2-5; either TRBD1 or TRBD2 may supply D (5 bases each). Germline lookup yields CDR1 MGHRA and CDR2 YSYEKL. V dropped 5 bases and J dropped 5 bases, with 18 bases sitting between them. The CDR3 runs 15 residues. DNA for the CDR3: TGCGCCAGCAGCGGGGCCTCCTGGGGAGTGGAGACCCAGTACTTC. The encoded protein is CASSGASWGVETQYF.

The chain joins TRBV7-2 to TRBJ1-1; D unclear. The CDR3 loop spans 16 amino acids. Germline CDR1 reads SGHTA; CDR2 reads FQGNSA. The germline V and J ends were trimmed by 1 base and 0 bases, with 12 bases remaining between them. CDR3 amino acids: CASSLGVRFMNTEAFF. CDR3 DNA: TGTGCCAGCAGCTTAGGGGTCAGGTTCATGAACACTGAAGCTTTCTTT. The whole variable domain, filled in from reference TRBV7-2 and TRBJ1-1, reads GAGVSQSPSNKVTEKGKDVELRCDPISGHTALYWYRQSLGQGLEFLIYFQGNSAPDKSGLPSDRFSAERTGGSVSTLTIQRTQQEDSAVYLCASSLGVRFMNTEAFFGQGTRLTVV.

The chain is built from TRBV6-5 and TRBJ2-7, with D possibly being TRBD1 (6 bases). The CDR3 is 12 amino acids. V was clipped by 6 bases and J by 4 bases, with 10 bases between them. Germline V gene lookup returns CDR1 MNHEY and CDR2 SVGAGI. The CDR3 region has the DNA TGTGCCAGCAGCCCCAGGGGATACGAGCAGTACTTC. Amino acid sequence: CASSPRGYEQYF.

V and J are TRBV7-2 and TRBJ2-7; perhaps TRBD2 as D (5 bases). V gave up 5 bases and J gave up 5 bases, with 19 bases separating them. The CDR3 length is 15 residues. In germline, CDR1 is SGHTA, CDR2 FQGNSA. The chain's CDR3 is CASSLLQRVFDEQYF. Here the CDR3 DNA reads TGTGCCAGCAGCCTACTACAGAGGGTGTTCGACGAGCAGTACTTC. Full variable domain (outside the CDR3, taken from reference TRBV7-2 and TRBJ2-7): GAGVSQSPSNKVTEKGKDVELRCDPISGHTALYWYRQSLGQGLEFLIYFQGNSAPDKSGLPSDRFSAERTGGSVSTLTIQRTQQEDSAVYLCASSLLQRVFDEQYFGPGTRLTVT.

This clonotype was detected only a few times. A read error may account for a junction end that differs from germline. The chain recombines TRBV7-2 with TRBJ1-2; D gene uncertain. The CDR3 has 10 amino acids. Germline assignment: CDR1 SGHTA and CDR2 FQGNSA. CDR3 sequence: CASSPQDGIF. The CDR3 nucleotides read TGTGCCAGCAGCCCCCAGGACGGAATCTTC.

V and J are TRBV6-2 or TRBV6-3 and TRBJ1-5; D may be TRBD1 (5 bases). Germline lookup yields CDR1 MNHEY and CDR2 SVGEGT. This CDR3 has 15 residues. Deletions cut 6 bases from V and 4 bases from J, with 16 bases between. Here the CDR3 DNA reads TGTGCCAGCAGCCACGGGGGACTGCTAAATCAGCCCCAGCATTTT. Residues: CASSHGGLLNQPQHF.

This clonotype was detected a few times. The rearrangement uses TRBV6-5 and TRBJ1-5; D ambiguous. Germline values: CDR1 MNHEY, CDR2 SVGAGI. This CDR3 spans 15 amino acids. The germline V and J ends were trimmed by 0 bases and 7 bases, with 13 bases remaining between them. This CDR3 reads CASSYSRSHSQPQHF. The CDR3 DNA follows: TGTGCCAGCAGTTACTCGAGGTCCCACAGCCAGCCCCAGCATTTT.